What follows are 25 T cell receptor beta chains derived from one specimen sequenced in a study of T-cell reconstitution after alpha-beta-depleted transplantation in children (dated by TCRdb to about 2016). The meaning of the sample's treatment or condition label: allogeneic hematopoietic cell transplantation with graft depleted of TCRalphabeta T cells and CD19 B cells. Library preparation was by PCR. The data were produced on an Illumina HiSeq 2500. TCR libraries were prepared with molecular barcoding, using unique molecular identifiers to normalize TCRbeta repertoire quantification. TCRdb took the public reads, trimmed them with fastp at Q25, ran MiXCR for clone calling and kept in-frame beta chains. One record per CDR3 amino acid sequence lists the most common genes and DNA. Within this sample are 700,000 to 950,000 distinct CDR3 sequences, with roughly 16% of them counted one time only. The ten most abundant clones make up 5% of the sample.

The starting material was PBMCs, mostly from graft donor cells, obtained 360 days after TCRalphabeta/CD19-depleted stem cell transplant. The receptor source for this set is a male patient younger than 18 who had a stem cell transplant for acute lymphoblastic leukemia, so the T cells may come from the graft donor.

Here the CDR3 reads CASSLYPPGLAGLAKNIQYF. The CDR3 region has the DNA TGTGCCAGCAGTTTATATCCCCCGGGACTAGCGGGACTAGCCAAAAACATTCAGTACTTC. The gene calls are TRBV27 and TRBJ2-4; 13 nucleotides match TRBD2. With 1 base clipped from V and 0 bases from J, the junction kept 9 bases outside the gene matches. Germline CDR1 and CDR2: MNHEY and SMNVEV (reference sequence). CDR3 length equals 20 residues.

The chain joins TRBV20-1 to TRBJ2-7, with unresolved D. Trimming pared 0 bases from V and 1 base from J, leaving 10 bases between. Per the germline V gene, CDR1 is DFQATT and CDR2 is SNEGSKA (reference sequence). The CDR3 spans 14 residues. CDR3 coding DNA: TGCAGTGCTAGAGATCTAGGGCGGTCCTACGAGCAGTACTTC. Residues: CSARDLGRSYEQYF.

The chain is built from TRBV20-1 and TRBJ1-2; 10 bases line up with TRBD1. The V and J ends lost 8 bases and 4 bases, in that order; junction bases with no gene match: 13. Germline V gives CDR1 DFQATT, CDR2 SNEGSKA (reference sequence). This CDR3 region has 15 residues. This CDR3 reads CSTLKGTGALYGYTF. The CDR3 coding sequence is TGCAGTACCTTAAAGGGGACAGGGGCCCTCTATGGCTACACCTTC.

This clonotype was observed at least ten times. The rearrangement links TRBV4-2 to TRBJ2-1, with a possible D match to TRBD1 (7 bases). CDR3 size: 15 residues. Germline lookup yields CDR1 LGHNA and CDR2 YNFKEQ. V lost 2 bases and J 5 bases, leaving 13 bases between the germline ends. The CDR3, as DNA: TGTGCCAGCAGCCAACGACAGGGAGGTCACAATGAGCAGTTCTTC. Amino acid sequence: CASSQRQGGHNEQFF.

A few counts support this clonotype. The chain combines TRBV7-8 with TRBJ1-6; unclear D gene. Germline values: CDR1 SGHVS, CDR2 FQNEAQ. The CDR3 runs to 16 residues. Trimming shortened V by 1 base and J by 9 bases, and 16 bases separated the two germline ends. CDR3 sequence (DNA): TGTGCCAGCAGCTTAGGCAGCTCGGGTTCAGGTTCACCCCTCCACTTT. Protein sequence: CASSLGSSGSGSPLHF. Full variable domain (outside the CDR3, taken from reference TRBV7-8 and TRBJ1-6): GAGVSQSPRYKVAKRGQDVALRCDPISGHVSLFWYQQALGQGPEFLTYFQNEAQLDKSGLPSDRFFAERPEGSVSTLKIQRTQQEDSAVYLCASSLGSSGSGSPLHFGNGTRLTVT.

There are a few counts of this clonotype. The V gene is TRBV5-1, the J gene TRBJ2-5; TRBD2 is a possible D gene (5 bases). This CDR3 spans 15 amino acids. The germline V gene has CDR1 SGHRS and CDR2 YFSETQ. Deletions cut 1 base from V and 5 bases from J, with 15 bases between. The CDR3 nucleotides read TGCGCCAGCAGCTTGTTTTCCGTGGGCGGGGAGACCCAGTACTTC. Its translation: CASSLFSVGGETQYF.

This clonotype has only a few counts. The J gene is TRBJ1-5, the V gene TRBV5-5; the match to TRBD1 covers 9 bases. With 3 bases clipped from V and 2 bases from J, the junction kept 3 bases outside the gene matches. The CDR3 runs 15 residues. Germline CDR1 and CDR2: SGHKS and YYEKEE (reference sequence). CDR3 in DNA: TGTGCCAGCAGCTCGGACAGGGGTGGCAATCAGCCCCAGCATTTT. Translated, it gives CASSSDRGGNQPQHF.

This clonotype was counted between two and nine times. The chain links TRBV14 to TRBJ2-7; D ambiguous. Per germline, CDR1 SGHDN and CDR2 FVKESK. The CDR3 runs 14 residues. Trimming took 4 bases from V and 0 from J, leaving 10 bases between them. The CDR3 loop is CASSRTMVSYEQYF. The CDR3 DNA follows: TGTGCCAGCAGCCGTACGATGGTCTCCTACGAGCAGTACTTC. Together with reference TRBV14 and TRBJ2-7, the CDR3 gives the full variable domain: EAGVTQFPSHSVIEKGQTVTLRCDPISGHDNLYWYRRVMGKEIKFLLHFVKESKQDESGMPNNRFLAERTGGTYSTLKVQPAELEDSGVYFCASSRTMVSYEQYFGPGTRLTVT.

This clonotype was found many times. The chain is built from TRBV5-1 and TRBJ2-1, with 9 bases fitting TRBD2. With 5 bases clipped from V and 4 bases from J, the junction kept 4 bases outside the gene matches. CDR1 and CDR2 from the germline V gene are SGHRS and YFSETQ. This CDR3 spans 14 amino acids. CDR3 loop: CASRMLAGYNEQFF. The CDR3, as DNA: TGCGCCAGCAGGATGCTAGCGGGGTACAATGAGCAGTTCTTC.

This chain uses TRBV3-1 with TRBJ1-2, with no clear D. V lost 0 bases and J lost 4, with 18 bases in between. Germline V lookup: CDR1 LGHDT, CDR2 YNNKEL (reference sequence). The CDR3 runs 17 residues. CDR3 bases: TGTGCCAGCAGCCAAGAAACCCGGGTAACAGTCCTCTATGGCTACACCTTC. It specifies CASSQETRVTVLYGYTF. Full variable domain (rest looked up from reference TRBV3-1 and TRBJ1-2): DTAVSQTPKYLVTQMGNDKSIKCEQNLGHDTMYWYKQDSKKFLKIMFSYNNKELIINETVPNRFSPKSPDKAHLNLHINSLELGDSAVYFCASSQETRVTVLYGYTFGSGTRLTVV.

The J gene is TRBJ2-4, the V gene TRBV9; D remains ambiguous. CDR1 and CDR2 from the germline V gene are SGDLS and YYNGEE. V lost 0 bases and J 6 bases, leaving 10 bases between the germline ends. CDR3 length: 14 residues. The CDR3 region is CASSVDLLLNIQYF. The CDR3 DNA follows: TGTGCCAGCAGCGTAGACTTACTATTAAACATTCAGTACTTC.

CDR3 in amino acids: CASSLAGSPGGYTF. The CDR3 coding sequence is TGTGCCAGCAGCTTAGCTGGCAGCCCGGGAGGCTACACCTTC. The gene calls are TRBV11-2 and TRBJ1-2; no clear D. The V gene lost 1 base and the J gene lost 8 bases, with 14 bases spanning the gap. The CDR3 consists of 14 residues. From germline, CDR1 is SGHAT and CDR2 FQNNGV.

The gene calls are TRBV14 and TRBJ1-1; no reliable D call. V lost 3 bases to trimming and J lost 3 bases, with 17 bases between them. Germline CDR1 is SGHDN and CDR2 is FVKESK. This CDR3 region has 16 residues. The CDR3, as DNA: TGTGCCAGCAGCCAGGCCGAATTCGAAATGGACACTGAAGCTTTCTTT. This encodes CASSQAEFEMDTEAFF.

The gene calls are TRBV7-9 and TRBJ2-2, with D possibly being TRBD2 (6 bases). Trimming removed 4 bases from V and 5 bases from J, with 11 bases in between. Germline CDR1 reads SEHNR; CDR2 reads FQNEAQ (reference sequence). The CDR3 loop spans 14 amino acids. The CDR3 DNA reads as TGTGCCAGCAGCTACGGGACTTCGACCGGGGAGCTGTTTTTT. Protein sequence: CASSYGTSTGELFF.

V is TRBV5-4 and J is TRBJ2-2; D is uncertain. CDR1 is SGHNT and CDR2 is YYREEE in the germline V gene (reference sequence). V was pared by 1 base and J by 5 bases, with 6 bases between. There are 13 residues in the CDR3. CDR3: CASSLMPTGELFF. For the CDR3, the DNA is TGTGCCAGCAGCTTGATGCCGACCGGGGAGCTGTTTTTT.

CDR3 in amino acids: CASSFLNSGNTIYF. The CDR3 bases are TGTGCCAGCAGTTTCCTAAACTCTGGAAACACCATATATTTT. The chain combines TRBV12-3 or TRBV12-4 with TRBJ1-3; D remains ambiguous. The V and J ends lost 3 bases and 0 bases respectively, with 6 bases between them. CDR3 size: 14 residues.

There are a few counts of this clonotype. This sequence joins TRBV11-2 and TRBJ2-3, with TRBD2 as a possible D gene (6 bases). This CDR3 has 14 residues. The V gene's germline CDR1 is SGHAT and CDR2 FQNNGV. The V end lost 5 bases, the J end lost 9 bases, and 18 bases lay between the germline ends. CDR3 sequence (DNA): TGTGCCAGCAGCCTACCCGGGCCCGGGAGCACGCAGTATTTT. Its translation: CASSLPGPGSTQYF.

This clonotype turned up a few times. The CDR3 region has the DNA TGTGCCAGCAGCGTAAGCCCGGCTAACTATGGCTACACCTTC. Its translation is CASSVSPANYGYTF. The chain recombines TRBV9 with TRBJ1-2, with D hard to call. The CDR3 sequence is 14 residues long. Germline-derived CDR1 and CDR2 are SGDLS and YYNGEE. Between the trimmed V and J ends, which lost 1 base and 0 bases, there was a span of 7 bases. The variable domain in full, with the rest retrieved from reference TRBV9 and TRBJ1-2, is DSGVTQTPKHLITATGQRVTLRCSPRSGDLSVYWYQQSLDQGLQFLIQYYNGEERAKGNILERFSAQQFPDLHSELNLSSLELGDSALYFCASSVSPANYGYTFGSGTRLTVV.

The chain links TRBV5-6 to TRBJ2-3, with unresolved D. Germline assignment: CDR1 SGHDT and CDR2 YYEEEE. V lost 0 bases and J 4 bases, leaving 9 bases between the germline ends. The CDR3 has 14 amino acids. Here the CDR3 reads CASSLASPPDTQYF. The CDR3 bases are TGTGCCAGCAGCTTGGCCTCCCCCCCAGATACGCAGTATTTT.

This clonotype was counted a few times. This chain uses TRBV7-9 with TRBJ2-1; no definite D call. CDR1 and CDR2 (germline): SEHNR, FQNEAQ (reference sequence). V lost 2 bases, J lost 8 bases, and 7 bases lay in between. The CDR3 consists of 12 residues. CDR3 sequence reads: CASSLIVDEQFF. In DNA, the CDR3 is TGTGCCAGCAGCTTAATTGTGGATGAGCAGTTCTTC.

V is TRBV20-1 and J is TRBJ2-5, with 8 bases lining up with TRBD1. J lost 3 bases, V lost 5 bases, and 2 bases had no gene match. Germline loops: CDR1 DFQATT, CDR2 SNEGSKA (reference sequence). The CDR3 has 12 amino acids. In DNA form, the CDR3 reads TGCAGTGCTTCGGACAGGGAAGAGACCCAGTACTTC. This codes for CSASDREETQYF.

This clonotype was detected ten times or more. The chain uses TRBV28 and TRBJ2-7, with D hard to call. The CDR3 extends over 13 amino acids. V dropped 5 bases and J dropped 3 bases, with 11 bases sitting between them. The germline V gene encodes CDR1 MDHEN and CDR2 SYDVKM. The CDR3 protein is CASSPWLIYEQYF. The CDR3 DNA sequence: TGTGCCAGCAGTCCTTGGTTAATCTACGAGCAGTACTTC.

The rearrangement uses TRBV5-1 and TRBJ2-1, with D perhaps matching TRBD2 (6 bases). V was shortened by 4 bases and J by 9 bases, with 14 bases between the two germline ends. The CDR3 is 13 residues long. Looked up from germline, CDR1 is SGHRS and CDR2 is YFSETQ. The CDR3 protein is CASSATSRVEQFF. CDR3 coding DNA: TGCGCCAGCAGCGCCACTAGCCGAGTTGAGCAGTTCTTC. The variable domain in full, completed from reference TRBV5-1 and TRBJ2-1, reads KAGVTQTPRYLIKTRGQQVTLSCSPISGHRSVSWYQQTPGQGLQFLFEYFSETQRNKGNFPGRFSGRQFSNSRSEMNVSTLELGDSALYLCASSATSRVEQFFGPGTRLTVL.

This clonotype was seen a few times. This chain's CDR3 is CASSTDRVGNEKLFF. CDR3 nucleotides: TGTGCCAGCAGCACGGACAGGGTAGGAAATGAAAAACTGTTTTTT. The gene calls are TRBV2 and TRBJ1-4; 8 bases are shared with TRBD1. V trimming: 6 bases; J trimming: 5 bases; junction bases outside the gene matches: 8. Germline CDR1 SNHLY, CDR2 FYNNEI. The CDR3 runs 15 residues.

The chain uses TRBV6-2 or TRBV6-3 and TRBJ2-5, with a tentative D call TRBD1 (6 bases). Trimming removed 5 bases from V and 9 bases from J, with 10 bases in between. There are 11 residues in the CDR3. Germline CDR1 reads MNHEY; CDR2 reads SVGEGT. CDR3 nucleotides: TGTGCCAGCAGTCAGGGGAAGGCCCAGTACTTC. Amino acid sequence: CASSQGKAQYF.